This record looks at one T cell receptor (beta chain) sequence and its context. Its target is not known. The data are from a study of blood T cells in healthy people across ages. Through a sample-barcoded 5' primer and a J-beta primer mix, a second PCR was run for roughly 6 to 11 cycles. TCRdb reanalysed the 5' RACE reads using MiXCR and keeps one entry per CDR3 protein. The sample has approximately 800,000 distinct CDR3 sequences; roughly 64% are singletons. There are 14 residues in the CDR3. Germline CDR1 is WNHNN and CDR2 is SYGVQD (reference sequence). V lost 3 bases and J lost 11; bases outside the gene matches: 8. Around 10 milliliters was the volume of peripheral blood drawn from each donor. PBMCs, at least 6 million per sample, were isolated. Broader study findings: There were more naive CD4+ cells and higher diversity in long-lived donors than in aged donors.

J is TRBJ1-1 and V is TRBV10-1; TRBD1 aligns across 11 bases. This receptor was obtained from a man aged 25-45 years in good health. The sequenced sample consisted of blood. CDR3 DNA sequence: TGCGCCAGCAGTGATGGGACAGGGGGACCTCGGGCTTTCTTT. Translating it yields CASSDGTGGPRAFF.